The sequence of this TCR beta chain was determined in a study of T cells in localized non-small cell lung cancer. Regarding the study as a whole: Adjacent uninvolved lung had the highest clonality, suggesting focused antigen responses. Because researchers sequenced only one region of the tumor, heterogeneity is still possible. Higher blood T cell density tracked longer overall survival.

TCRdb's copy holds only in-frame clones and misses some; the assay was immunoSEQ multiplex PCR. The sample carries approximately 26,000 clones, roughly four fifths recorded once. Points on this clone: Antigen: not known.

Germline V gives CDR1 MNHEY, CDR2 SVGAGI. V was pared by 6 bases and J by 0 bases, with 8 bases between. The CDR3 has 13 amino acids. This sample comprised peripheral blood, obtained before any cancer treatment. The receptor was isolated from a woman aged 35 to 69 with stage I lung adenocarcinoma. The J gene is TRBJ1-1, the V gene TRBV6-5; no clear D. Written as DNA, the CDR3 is TGTGCCAGCAGAGAAACTTTGAACACTGAAGCTTTCTTT. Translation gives CASRETLNTEAFF.